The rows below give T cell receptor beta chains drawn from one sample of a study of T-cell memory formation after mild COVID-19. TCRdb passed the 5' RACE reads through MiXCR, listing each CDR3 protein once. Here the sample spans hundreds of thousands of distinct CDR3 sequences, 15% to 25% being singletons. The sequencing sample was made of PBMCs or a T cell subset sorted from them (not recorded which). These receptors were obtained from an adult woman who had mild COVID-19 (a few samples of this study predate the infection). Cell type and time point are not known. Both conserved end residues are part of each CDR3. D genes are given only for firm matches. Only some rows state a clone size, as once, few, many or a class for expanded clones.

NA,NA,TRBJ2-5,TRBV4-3,CASSQDEGKTQYF,TGCGCCAGCAGCCAAGATGAGGGGAAGACCCAGTACTTC
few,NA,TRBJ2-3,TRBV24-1,CATSGSDFTDTQYF,TGTGCCACCAGTGGTAGCGATTTCACAGATACGCAGTATTTT
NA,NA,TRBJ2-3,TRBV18,CASSPTLGTDTQYF,TGTGCCAGCTCACCCACTCTGGGTACAGATACGCAGTATTTT
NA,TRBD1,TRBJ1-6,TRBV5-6,CASSWGQGYNSPLHF,TGTGCCAGCAGCTGGGGACAGGGCTATAATTCACCCCTCCACTTT
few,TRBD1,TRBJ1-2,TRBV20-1,CSARQGYGYTF,TGCAGTGCCCGACAGGGGTATGGCTACACCTTC
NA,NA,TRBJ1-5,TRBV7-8,CASSLDVNQPQHF,TGTGCCAGCAGCTTAGACGTCAATCAGCCCCAGCATTTT
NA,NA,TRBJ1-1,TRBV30,CAWRTGESNTEAFF,TGTGCCTGGAGGACCGGGGAATCGAACACTGAAGCTTTCTTT
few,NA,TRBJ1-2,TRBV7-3,CASSSIGYGYTF,TGTGCCAGCAGCTCTATCGGGTATGGCTACACCTTC
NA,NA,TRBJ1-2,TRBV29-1,CSVGPRLLLYGYTF,TGCAGCGTTGGACCTCGTCTTTTACTCTATGGCTACACCTTC
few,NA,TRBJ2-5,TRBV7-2,CASSLGGGRFLETQYF,TGTGCCAGCAGCTTGGGAGGGGGAAGGTTCTTGGAGACCCAGTACTTC
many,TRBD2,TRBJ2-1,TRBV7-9,CASSSMGGGPVSYNEQFF,TGTGCCAGCAGCTCCATGGGGGGAGGGCCGGTTTCCTACAATGAGCAGTTCTTC
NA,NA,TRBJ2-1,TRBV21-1,CASSKGKKRGQGPTKSSYNEQFF,TGTGCCAGCAGCAAAGGCAAAAAGCGTGGACAGGGGCCTACCAAATCCTCCTACAATGAGCAGTTCTTC
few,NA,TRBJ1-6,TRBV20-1,CSAREVWRSNSPLHF,TGCAGTGCTAGAGAAGTATGGCGGAGTAATTCACCCCTCCACTTT
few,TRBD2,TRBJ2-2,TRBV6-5,CASSQTSGRLTGELFF,TGTGCCAGCAGTCAAACTAGCGGGAGGCTCACCGGGGAGCTGTTTTTT
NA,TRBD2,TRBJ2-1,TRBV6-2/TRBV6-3,CASSRRLAGVYNEQFF,TGTGCCAGCAGCAGACGACTAGCGGGAGTGTACAATGAGCAGTTCTTC
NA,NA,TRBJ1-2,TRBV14,CASSQAGKRGYGYTF,TGTGCCAGCAGCCAGGCAGGGAAGAGGGGCTATGGCTACACCTTC
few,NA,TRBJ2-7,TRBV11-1,CASSLALGRAYEQYF,TGTGCCAGCAGCTTAGCCCTGGGAAGGGCCTACGAGCAGTACTTC
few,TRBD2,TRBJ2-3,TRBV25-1,CASCSTSGGSDTQYF,TGTGCCAGTTGCTCGACTAGCGGGGGATCAGATACGCAGTATTTT
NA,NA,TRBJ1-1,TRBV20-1,CSARASGGEAFF,TGCAGTGCTAGAGCGTCGGGAGGTGAAGCTTTCTTT
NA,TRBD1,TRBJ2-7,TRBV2,CASRATGQGNDEQYF,TGTGCCAGCAGAGCCACGGGACAGGGGAACGACGAGCAGTACTTC
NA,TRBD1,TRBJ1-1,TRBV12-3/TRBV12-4,CASIKNGNQGGEAFF,TGTGCCAGCATTAAAAACGGGAACCAGGGGGGTGAAGCTTTCTTT
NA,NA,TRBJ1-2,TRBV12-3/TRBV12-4,CASSIFVSGGYTF,TGTGCCAGCAGTATTTTCGTCTCGGGGGGCTACACCTTC
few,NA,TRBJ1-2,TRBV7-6,CASSLRADEDYGYTF,TGTGCCAGCAGCTTACGGGCGGACGAGGACTATGGCTACACCTTC
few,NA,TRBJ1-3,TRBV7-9,CASSSRQNPSRNTIYF,TGTGCCAGCAGCTCACGACAAAACCCCTCCCGGAACACCATATATTTT
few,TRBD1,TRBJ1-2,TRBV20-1,CSALTGSRYGYTF,TGCAGTGCCCTGACAGGGTCGCGCTATGGCTACACCTTC
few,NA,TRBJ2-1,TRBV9,CASSVGRGASYNEQFF,TGTGCCAGCAGCGTAGGTAGGGGGGCCTCCTACAATGAGCAGTTCTTC
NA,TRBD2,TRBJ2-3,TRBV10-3,CAIKGPGLEADTQYF,TGTGCCATCAAGGGACCGGGACTAGAGGCAGATACGCAGTATTTT
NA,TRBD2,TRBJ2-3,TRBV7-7,CASSPRLADAQYF,TGTGCTAGCAGCCCGAGACTAGCGGATGCGCAGTATTTT
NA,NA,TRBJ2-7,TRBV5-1,CASSLGPAYEQYF,TGCGCCAGCAGCTTGGGACCAGCCTACGAGCAGTACTTC
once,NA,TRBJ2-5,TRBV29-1,CSVGFVATQYF,TGCAGCGTAGGCTTCGTAGCGACCCAGTACTTC
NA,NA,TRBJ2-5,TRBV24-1,CATSEGGAVQETQYF,TGTGCCACCAGTGAAGGAGGGGCAGTCCAAGAGACCCAGTACTTC